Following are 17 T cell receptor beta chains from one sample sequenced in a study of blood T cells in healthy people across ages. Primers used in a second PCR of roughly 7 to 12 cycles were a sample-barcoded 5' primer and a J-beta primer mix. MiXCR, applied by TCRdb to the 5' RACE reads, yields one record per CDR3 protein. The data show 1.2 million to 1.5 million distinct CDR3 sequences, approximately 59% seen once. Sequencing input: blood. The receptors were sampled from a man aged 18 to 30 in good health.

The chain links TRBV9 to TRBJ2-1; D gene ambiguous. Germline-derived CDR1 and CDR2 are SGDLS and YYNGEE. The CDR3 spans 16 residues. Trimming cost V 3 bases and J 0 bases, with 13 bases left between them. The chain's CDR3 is CASSGAPWSSYNEQFF. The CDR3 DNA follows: TGTGCCAGCAGCGGCGCACCCTGGAGCTCCTACAATGAGCAGTTCTTC.

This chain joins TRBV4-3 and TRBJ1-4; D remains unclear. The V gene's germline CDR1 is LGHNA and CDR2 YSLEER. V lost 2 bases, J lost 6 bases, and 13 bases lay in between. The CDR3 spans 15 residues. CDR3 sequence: CASSQTSQRDEKLFF. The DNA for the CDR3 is TGCGCCAGCAGCCAAACGAGCCAACGGGATGAAAAACTGTTTTTT.

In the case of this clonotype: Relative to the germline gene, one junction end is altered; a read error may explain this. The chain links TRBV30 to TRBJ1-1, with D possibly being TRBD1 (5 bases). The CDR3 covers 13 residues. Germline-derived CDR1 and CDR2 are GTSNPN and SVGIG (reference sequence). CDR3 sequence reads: CAWSRIGGAEAFF. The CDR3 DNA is TGCGCCTGGAGCAGAATTGGAGGGGCTGAAGCTTTCTTT.

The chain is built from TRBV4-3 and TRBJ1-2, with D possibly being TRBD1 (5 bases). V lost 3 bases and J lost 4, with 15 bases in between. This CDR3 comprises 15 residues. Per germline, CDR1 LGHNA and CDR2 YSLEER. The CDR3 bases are TGCGCCAGCAGCCAGACCCTTAGCGGGGGCTATGGCTACACCTTC. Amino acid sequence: CASSQTLSGGYGYTF.

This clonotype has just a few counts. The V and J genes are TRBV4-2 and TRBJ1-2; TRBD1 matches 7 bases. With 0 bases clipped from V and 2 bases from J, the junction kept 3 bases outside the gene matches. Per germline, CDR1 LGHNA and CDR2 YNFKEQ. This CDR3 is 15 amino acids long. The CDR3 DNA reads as TGTGCCAGCAGCCAAGACCCGACAGGGAACTATGGCTACACCTTC. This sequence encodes CASSQDPTGNYGYTF.

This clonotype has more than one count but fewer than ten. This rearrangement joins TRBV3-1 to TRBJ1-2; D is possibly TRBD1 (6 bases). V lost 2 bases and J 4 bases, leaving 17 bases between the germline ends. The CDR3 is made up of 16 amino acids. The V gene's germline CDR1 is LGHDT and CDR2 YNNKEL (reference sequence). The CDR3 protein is CASSQRPPGAGYGYTF. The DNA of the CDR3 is TGTGCCAGCAGCCAAAGGCCCCCGGGGGCCGGCTATGGCTACACCTTC.

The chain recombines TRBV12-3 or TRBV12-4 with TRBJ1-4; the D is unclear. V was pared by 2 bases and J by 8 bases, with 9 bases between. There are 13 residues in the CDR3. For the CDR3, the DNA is TGTGCCAGCAGTTTAATTTTGGCAGAAAAACTGTTTTTT. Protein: CASSLILAEKLFF.

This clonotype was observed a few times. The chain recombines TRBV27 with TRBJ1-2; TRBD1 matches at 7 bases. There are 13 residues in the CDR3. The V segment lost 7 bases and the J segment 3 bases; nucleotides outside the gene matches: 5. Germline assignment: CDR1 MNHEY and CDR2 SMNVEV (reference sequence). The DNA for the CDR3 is TGTGCCAGCAAAAGGGGGACAGACTATGGCTACACCTTC. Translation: CASKRGTDYGYTF.

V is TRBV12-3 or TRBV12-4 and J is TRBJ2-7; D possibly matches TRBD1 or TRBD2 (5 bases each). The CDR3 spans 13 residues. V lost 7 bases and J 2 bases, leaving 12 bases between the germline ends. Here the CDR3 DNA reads TGTGCCAGCACTTGGGACGGTGCCTACGAGCAGTACTTC. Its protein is CASTWDGAYEQYF.

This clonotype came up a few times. CDR3 bases: TGTGCCAGCAGTTACCTGGGGGCCGGGGCAGATACGCAGTATTTT. Encoded protein: CASSYLGAGADTQYF. The chain links TRBV6-6 to TRBJ2-3, with D tentatively TRBD1 (6 bases). CDR3 size: 15 residues. Trimming took 2 bases from V and 4 from J, leaving 13 bases between them. Germline CDR1 MNHNY, CDR2 SVGAGI (reference sequence).

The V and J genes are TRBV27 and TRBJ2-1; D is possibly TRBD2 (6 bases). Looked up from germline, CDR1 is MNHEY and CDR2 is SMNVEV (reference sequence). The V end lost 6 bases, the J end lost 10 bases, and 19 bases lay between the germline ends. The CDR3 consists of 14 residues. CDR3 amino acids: CASSHVADYREQFF. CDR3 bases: TGTGCCAGCAGCCACGTAGCGGACTACCGGGAGCAGTTCTTC.

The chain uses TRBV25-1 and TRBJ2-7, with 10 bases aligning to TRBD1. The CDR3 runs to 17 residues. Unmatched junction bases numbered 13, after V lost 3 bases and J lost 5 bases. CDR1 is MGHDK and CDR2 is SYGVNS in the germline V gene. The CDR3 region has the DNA TGTGCCAGCAGTGACAAGGAAGTAGGACAGGGGGTGGACGAGCAGTACTTC. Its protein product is CASSDKEVGQGVDEQYF.

The CDR3 region is CASSQEAVSSYNSPLHF. In nucleotides, the CDR3 is TGCGCCAGCAGCCAGGAAGCTGTGAGCTCCTATAATTCACCCCTCCACTTT. This chain links TRBV4-1 with TRBJ1-6; no definite D call. The CDR3 length is 17 residues. Trimming cost V 3 bases and J 0 bases, with 12 bases left between them. The V gene's germline CDR1 is MGHRA and CDR2 YSYEKL.

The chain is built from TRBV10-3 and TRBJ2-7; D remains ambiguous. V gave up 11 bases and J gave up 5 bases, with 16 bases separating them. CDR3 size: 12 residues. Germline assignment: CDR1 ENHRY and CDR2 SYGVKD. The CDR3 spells CAFGEQIHEQYF. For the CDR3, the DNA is TGTGCCTTTGGAGAACAGATCCACGAGCAGTACTTC.

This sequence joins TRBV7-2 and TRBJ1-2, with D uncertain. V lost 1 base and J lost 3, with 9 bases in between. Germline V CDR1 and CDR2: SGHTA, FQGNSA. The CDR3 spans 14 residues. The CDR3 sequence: CASSLEASYYGYTF. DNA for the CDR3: TGTGCCAGCAGCTTAGAGGCCAGCTACTATGGCTACACCTTC.

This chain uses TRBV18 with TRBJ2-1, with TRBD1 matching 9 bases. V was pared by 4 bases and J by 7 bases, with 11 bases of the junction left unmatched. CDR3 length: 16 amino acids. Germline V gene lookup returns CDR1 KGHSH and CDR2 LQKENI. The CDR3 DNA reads TGTGCCAGCTCACGCTCCGGGACAGGGACCTCGAATGAGCAGTTCTTC. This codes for CASSRSGTGTSNEQFF.

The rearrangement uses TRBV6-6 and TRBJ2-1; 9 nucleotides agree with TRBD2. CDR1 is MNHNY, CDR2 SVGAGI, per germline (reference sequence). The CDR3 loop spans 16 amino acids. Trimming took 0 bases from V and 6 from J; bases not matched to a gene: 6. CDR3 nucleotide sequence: TGTGCCAGCAGTTACTCGCGGGCTAGCGGGGTCAATGAGCAGTTCTTC. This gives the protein CASSYSRASGVNEQFF.